This T cell receptor (beta chain) was recorded in a study of Ad26.COV2.S vaccination and SARS-CoV-2 variants. Study-wide results and limits: For non-spike TCRs, breadth in vaccine recipients resembled that in placebo recipients. Ad26.COV2.S recipients had broader spike-specific TCRs (P = 0.0014). Substantial post-vaccination breadth of spike-specific CD8+ and CD4+ T cell responses was reported.

This clone has only a few counts. Antigen specificity is unknown. V was cut by 5 bases and J by 5 bases, with 15 bases left in between. This CDR3 region has 14 residues. Germline CDR1 is SEHNR and CDR2 is FQNEAQ (reference sequence). TCRdb's table, derived via immunoSEQ multiplex PCR, lists solely in-frame clones and lacks some. In the table there are approximately 140,000 clones, approximately 90% of which are singletons. This clonotype originated in a human donor who had recovered from COVID-19. This chain connects TRBV7-9 to TRBJ1-1; D is unclear. Sequences were derived from peripheral blood, sampled after recovery from COVID-19. The CDR3 DNA sequence: TGTGCCAGCAGCCCTACCGGATCTGGAACTGAAGCTTTCTTT. As protein: CASSPTGSGTEAFF.